These 26 T cell receptor beta chains share one sample of origin, sequenced in a study of T cell repertoires in cytomegalovirus infection. TCRdb fed the reads into MiXCR, producing one record per CDR3 protein. This sample carries a few hundred thousand distinct CDR3 sequences, about 34% of them seen once, and the ten largest clones take around an eighth. No antigen is known for these receptors. The input for sequencing was cultured PBMCs, taken from culture after CMV antigen stimulation. The receptors stem from a human donor in good health (CMV status not recorded). Some clones in this sample may be carry-over from other donors' samples.

This CDR3 is CASSPGTGVNQETQYF. The CDR3 bases are TGTGCCAGCAGTCCTGGGACAGGGGTAAACCAAGAGACCCAGTACTTC. The chain recombines TRBV28 with TRBJ2-5, with TRBD1 identical over 10 bases. Trimming cost V 5 bases and J 0 bases; bases outside gene matches: 6. The CDR3 has 16 amino acids. The germline V gene encodes CDR1 MDHEN and CDR2 SYDVKM.

V gene TRBV6-5 combines with J gene TRBJ1-2; 7 nucleotides line up with TRBD1. Germline-derived CDR1 and CDR2 are MNHEY and SVGAGI. This CDR3 region has 13 residues. Unmatched junction bases numbered 7, after V lost 4 bases and J lost 8 bases. CDR3 loop: CASSFGGGGGYTF. DNA of the CDR3: TGTGCCAGCAGTTTCGGGGGAGGGGGCGGCTACACCTTC.

V is TRBV25-1 and J is TRBJ2-1; 7 bases fit TRBD2. Germline loops: CDR1 MGHDK, CDR2 SYGVNS. This CDR3 comprises 14 residues. With V trimmed by 7 bases and J by 8 bases, 11 bases remained unmatched. The CDR3, as DNA: TGTGCCAGCACTCCGGGAGGTCTCTCCGATGAGCAGTTCTTC. It specifies CASTPGGLSDEQFF. The variable domain in full, completed from reference TRBV25-1 and TRBJ2-1, reads EADIYQTPRYLVIGTGKKITLECSQTMGHDKMYWYQQDPGMELHLIHYSYGVNSTEKGDLSSESTVSRIRTEHFPLTLESARPSHTSQYLCASTPGGLSDEQFFGPGTRLTVL.

The chain has TRBV12-3 or TRBV12-4 and TRBJ1-2; no clear D gene. The CDR3 consists of 14 residues. Trimming removed 1 base at V and 0 bases at J, with 6 bases between. The CDR3 sequence is CASSLGTTNYGYTF. CDR3 nucleotides: TGTGCCAGCAGTTTAGGCACGACTAACTATGGCTACACCTTC.

This clonotype was seen only a few times. In DNA, the CDR3 is TGTGCCAGCAGCCAAGAAGTCCGCTCCACTGAAGCTTTCTTT. Translating gives CASSQEVRSTEAFF. This chain uses TRBV14 with TRBJ1-1; unclear D gene. The germline V gene encodes CDR1 SGHDN and CDR2 FVKESK. With 0 bases removed from V and 4 bases from J, the gap between germline ends came to 9 bases. This CDR3 comprises 14 residues.

V gene TRBV19 combines with J gene TRBJ2-2; 10 bases agree with TRBD2. Germline V gene sequence: CDR1 LNHDA, CDR2 SQIVND (reference sequence). The CDR3 runs 17 residues. The J segment lost 8 bases and the V segment lost 6 bases, leaving 15 bases of the junction unmatched. In DNA, the CDR3 is TGTGCCAGTAGAACCCTAGGACTAGCGGAGGGACAAGGGGAGCTGTTTTTT. Translation gives CASRTLGLAEGQGELFF.

The chain couples TRBV28 to TRBJ1-1, with unresolved D. Trimming stripped 6 bases from V and 5 bases from J, with 16 bases between. Germline V gene sequence: CDR1 MDHEN, CDR2 SYDVKM. The CDR3 length is 14 residues. The CDR3 nucleotides read TGTGCCAGCAGGGCGCACACCTACGGAACTGAAGCTTTCTTT. Its translation: CASRAHTYGTEAFF.

The V call is TRBV12-3 or TRBV12-4, the J call TRBJ2-3; TRBD2 matches at 9 bases. V shed 3 bases and J 4 bases; nucleotides not matched to a gene: 11. This CDR3 has 17 amino acids. The CDR3 DNA reads TGTGCCAGCAGTTTTGGGGACGCGGGAGGGCCCCCAGATACGCAGTATTTT. Protein product: CASSFGDAGGPPDTQYF.

This sequence joins TRBV12-3 or TRBV12-4 and TRBJ1-1, with no clear D. The CDR3 runs to 16 residues. V was cut by 0 bases and J by 0 bases, with 11 bases left in between. CDR3 bases: TGTGCCAGCAGTTTAGCGGGCCAGATCATGAACACTGAAGCTTTCTTT. It translates to CASSLAGQIMNTEAFF.

This clonotype was found many times. This chain links TRBV5-6 with TRBJ2-1; 10 nucleotides agree with TRBD2. The V gene end was trimmed by 4 bases and the J gene end by 7 bases; junction bases not matched to a gene: 8. This CDR3 spans 15 amino acids. Germline V gene lookup returns CDR1 SGHDT and CDR2 YYEEEE. Here the CDR3 reads CASSGAGGLGNEQFF. In DNA form, the CDR3 reads TGTGCCAGCAGCGGAGCGGGAGGGCTCGGGAATGAGCAGTTCTTC.

This clonotype was counted only a few times. J is TRBJ2-5 and V is TRBV7-2; D unresolved. The V gene's germline CDR1 is SGHTA and CDR2 FQGNSA. V was clipped by 5 bases and J by 2 bases, with 12 bases between them. The CDR3 consists of 14 residues. Here the CDR3 DNA reads TGTGCCAGCAGCCTCAGTGGCAGACAAGAGACCCAGTACTTC. It is translated as CASSLSGRQETQYF.

This clonotype was seen more than once but under ten times. The J gene is TRBJ2-2, the V gene TRBV4-2; D not certain. From germline, CDR1 is LGHNA and CDR2 YNFKEQ. The CDR3 has 15 amino acids. Trimming removed 5 bases from V and 4 bases from J, with 14 bases in between. The CDR3 region has the DNA TGTGCCAGCAGCGTGCGCTCAGGATTCACCGGGGAGCTGTTTTTT. The encoded protein is CASSVRSGFTGELFF.

The gene calls are TRBV28 and TRBJ1-1, with TRBD1 matching 8 bases. CDR1 and CDR2 from the germline V gene are MDHEN and SYDVKM. The V segment lost 3 bases and the J segment 5 bases; nucleotides outside the gene matches: 11. This CDR3 comprises 16 residues. The CDR3 spells CASSLPGGVTRTEAFF. Here the CDR3 DNA reads TGTGCCAGCAGTTTGCCAGGGGGCGTTACTAGAACTGAAGCTTTCTTT.

The chain employs TRBV12-3 or TRBV12-4 and TRBJ2-1; D is tentatively TRBD1 or TRBD2 (5 bases each). The ends were cut back, 3 bases at V and 8 bases at J, with 17 bases in the middle. The CDR3 extends over 15 amino acids. The CDR3 loop is CASSLIGTAYDEQFF. For the CDR3, the DNA is TGTGCCAGCAGTTTGATAGGGACGGCATACGATGAGCAGTTCTTC.

This clonotype was counted ten times or more. This sequence joins TRBV7-8 and TRBJ1-5; D unclear. V was pared by 4 bases and J by 5 bases, with 15 bases between. The CDR3 runs 15 residues. Germline assignment: CDR1 SGHVS and CDR2 FQNEAQ. The CDR3 here is CASSSAAKEYQPQHF. CDR3 bases: TGTGCCAGCAGCTCCGCGGCTAAGGAGTATCAGCCCCAGCATTTT.

This clonotype appeared a single time. The genes are TRBV7-9 and TRBJ2-5; 7 bases map to TRBD1. CDR3 size: 14 residues. Unmatched junction bases numbered 4, after V lost 4 bases and J lost 2 bases. Germline V gene lookup returns CDR1 SEHNR and CDR2 FQNEAQ (reference sequence). DNA of the CDR3: TGTGCCAGCAGCTCAGGGGGACCGCAAGAGACCCAGTACTTC. Protein sequence: CASSSGGPQETQYF.

The chain is built from TRBV20-1 and TRBJ2-1; 10 bases are shared with TRBD2. The CDR3 extends over 13 amino acids. The J segment lost 5 bases and the V segment lost 6 bases, leaving 4 bases of the junction unmatched. Germline V lookup: CDR1 DFQATT, CDR2 SNEGSKA (reference sequence). CDR3 amino acids: CSAPGLANNEQFF. The CDR3 DNA reads as TGCAGTGCGCCGGGACTAGCGAACAATGAGCAGTTCTTC.

The chain employs TRBV7-2 and TRBJ2-2, with 7 bases identical to TRBD1. Germline V gives CDR1 SGHTA, CDR2 FQGNSA. V shed 4 bases, J shed 0 bases, and the junction held 2 bases outside the gene matches. The CDR3 sequence is 15 residues long. The CDR3 is CASSSGQPNTGELFF. The DNA for the CDR3 is TGTGCCAGCAGCTCGGGACAGCCGAACACCGGGGAGCTGTTTTTT.

The rearrangement links TRBV19 to TRBJ1-5; 8 bases match TRBD1. The CDR3 is 14 amino acids. The germline CDR1 and CDR2 sequences are LNHDA and SQIVND (reference sequence). J was trimmed by 6 bases and V by 1 base; bases with no gene match: 2. DNA of the CDR3: TGTGCCAGTAGTATAGGTGACAGGGGTCAGCCCCAGCATTTT. Its protein product is CASSIGDRGQPQHF.

This clonotype was observed a few times. The chain is built from TRBV7-8 and TRBJ1-6; tentatively, D is TRBD1 (5 bases). The CDR3 length is 17 residues. Looked up from germline, CDR1 is SGHVS and CDR2 is FQNEAQ. Trimming stripped 2 bases from V and 7 bases from J, with 18 bases between. The CDR3 protein is CASSLISGEGWNSPLHF. The CDR3 DNA follows: TGTGCCAGCAGCTTAATATCGGGGGAAGGTTGGAATTCACCCCTCCACTTT.

This chain links TRBV20-1 with TRBJ1-1, with D unresolved. Trimming took 1 base from V and 3 from J, leaving 6 bases between them. The germline gives CDR1 DFQATT, CDR2 SNEGSKA (reference sequence). This CDR3 has 12 amino acids. CDR3 in amino acids: CSARGDYTEAFF. The DNA of the CDR3 is TGCAGTGCTAGAGGTGATTACACTGAAGCTTTCTTT.

This clonotype occurred a few times. V is TRBV12-3 or TRBV12-4 and J is TRBJ2-2; 7 bases are shared with TRBD2. CDR3 length equals 15 residues. Trimming removed 2 bases from V and 5 bases from J; junction bases left unmatched: 5. The CDR3 here is CASSLILAETGELFF. CDR3 in DNA: TGTGCCAGCAGTTTAATTCTAGCGGAGACCGGGGAGCTGTTTTTT.

This clonotype has at least ten counts. This chain uses TRBV7-2 with TRBJ2-3, with 8 nucleotides matching TRBD2. The CDR3 is 15 amino acids. Germline CDR1 is SGHTA and CDR2 is FQGNSA. V lost 0 bases to trimming and J lost 2 bases; unmatched junction nucleotides: 1. This CDR3 reads CASSLASGDTDTQYF. DNA for the CDR3: TGTGCCAGCAGCTTAGCTAGCGGGGACACAGATACGCAGTATTTT.

This clonotype was seen many times. The rearrangement links TRBV11-2 to TRBJ2-1; TRBD2 matches at 14 bases. Trimming took 4 bases from V and 7 from J; bases not matched to a gene: 3. This CDR3 is built from 15 residues. The germline gives CDR1 SGHAT, CDR2 FQNNGV. CDR3 region: CASSSTSGRGNEQFF. The DNA of the CDR3 is TGTGCCAGCAGCTCGACTAGCGGGAGGGGGAATGAGCAGTTCTTC.

This clonotype was counted at least ten times. This sequence joins TRBV7-6 and TRBJ1-3, with D maybe TRBD1 (6 bases). Germline CDR1 reads SGHVS; CDR2 reads FNYEAQ. The CDR3 sequence is 21 residues long. V lost 7 bases to trimming and J lost 0 bases, with 31 bases between them. CDR3 amino acids: CASTLSVRTVWSKSSGNTIYF. CDR3 DNA sequence: TGTGCCAGCACCCTATCGGTGAGGACAGTCTGGTCCAAGAGCTCTGGAAACACCATATATTTT.

The chain is built from TRBV18 and TRBJ1-1, with D tentatively TRBD1 (5 bases). The germline V gene encodes CDR1 KGHSH and CDR2 LQKENI. Trimming took 2 bases from V and 0 from J, leaving 13 bases between them. This CDR3 contains 16 residues. The CDR3 protein is CASSPYSAGMNTEAFF. The CDR3 DNA reads TGTGCCAGCTCACCATACTCAGCAGGGATGAACACTGAAGCTTTCTTT.